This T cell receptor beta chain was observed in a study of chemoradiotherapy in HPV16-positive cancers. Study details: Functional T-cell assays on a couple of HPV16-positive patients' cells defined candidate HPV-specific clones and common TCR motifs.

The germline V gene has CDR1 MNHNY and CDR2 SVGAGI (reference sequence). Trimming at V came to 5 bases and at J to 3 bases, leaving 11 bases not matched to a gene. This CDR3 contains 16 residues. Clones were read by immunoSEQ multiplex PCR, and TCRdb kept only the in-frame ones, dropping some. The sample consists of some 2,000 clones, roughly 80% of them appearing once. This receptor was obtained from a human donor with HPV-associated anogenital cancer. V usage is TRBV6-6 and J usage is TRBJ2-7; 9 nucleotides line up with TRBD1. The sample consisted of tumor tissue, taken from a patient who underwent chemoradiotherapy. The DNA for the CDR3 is TGTGCCAGCAGTGGGCCGGGGACAGGGTTGGTCTACGAGCAGTACTTC. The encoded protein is CASSGPGTGLVYEQYF.